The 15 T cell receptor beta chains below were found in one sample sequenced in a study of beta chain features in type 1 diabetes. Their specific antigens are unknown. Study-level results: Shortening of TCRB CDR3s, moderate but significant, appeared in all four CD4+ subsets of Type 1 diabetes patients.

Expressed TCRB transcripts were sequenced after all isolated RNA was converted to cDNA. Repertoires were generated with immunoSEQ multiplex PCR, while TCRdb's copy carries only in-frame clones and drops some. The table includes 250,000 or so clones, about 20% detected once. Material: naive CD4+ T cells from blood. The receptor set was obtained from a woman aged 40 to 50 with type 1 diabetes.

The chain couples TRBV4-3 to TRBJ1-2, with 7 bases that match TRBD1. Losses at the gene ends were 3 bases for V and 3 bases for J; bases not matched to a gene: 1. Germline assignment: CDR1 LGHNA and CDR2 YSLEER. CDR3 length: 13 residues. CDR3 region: CASSQQGDYGYTF. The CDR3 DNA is TGCGCCAGCAGCCAGCAGGGGGACTATGGCTACACCTTC.

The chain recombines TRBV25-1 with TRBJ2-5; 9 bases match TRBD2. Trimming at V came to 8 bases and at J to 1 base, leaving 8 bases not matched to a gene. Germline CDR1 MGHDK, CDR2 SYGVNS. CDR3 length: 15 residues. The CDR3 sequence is CASGGRAGGQETQYF. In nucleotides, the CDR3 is TGTGCCAGCGGAGGGAGAGCGGGGGGCCAAGAGACCCAGTACTTC.

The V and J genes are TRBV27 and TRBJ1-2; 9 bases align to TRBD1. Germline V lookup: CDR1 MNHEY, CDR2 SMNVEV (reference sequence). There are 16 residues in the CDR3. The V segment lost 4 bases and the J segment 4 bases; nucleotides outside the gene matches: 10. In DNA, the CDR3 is TGTGCCAGCAGTTCCGAGGGTGGACAGGGGCTCTATGGCTACACCTTC. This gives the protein CASSSEGGQGLYGYTF.

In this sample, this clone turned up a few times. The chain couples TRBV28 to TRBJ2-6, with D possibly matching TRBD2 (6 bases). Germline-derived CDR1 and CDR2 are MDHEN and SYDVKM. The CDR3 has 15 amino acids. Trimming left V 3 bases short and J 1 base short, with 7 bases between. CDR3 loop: CASSLAGSGANVLTF. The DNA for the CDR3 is TGTGCCAGCAGTTTGGCGGGATCTGGGGCCAACGTCCTGACTTTC.

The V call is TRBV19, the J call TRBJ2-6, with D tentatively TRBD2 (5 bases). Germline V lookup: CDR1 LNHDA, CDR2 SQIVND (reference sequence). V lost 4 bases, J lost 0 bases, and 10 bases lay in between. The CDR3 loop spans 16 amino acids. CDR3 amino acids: CASSTGIRSGANVLTF. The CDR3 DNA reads TGTGCCAGTAGTACGGGAATCCGCTCTGGGGCCAACGTCCTGACTTTC.

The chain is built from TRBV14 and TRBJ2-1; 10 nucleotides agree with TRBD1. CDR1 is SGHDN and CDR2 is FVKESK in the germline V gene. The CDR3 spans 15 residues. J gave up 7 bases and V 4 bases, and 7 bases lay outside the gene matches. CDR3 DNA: TGTGCCAGCAGCCCTAGGGACAGGGGTAGGAATGAGCAGTTCTTC. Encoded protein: CASSPRDRGRNEQFF. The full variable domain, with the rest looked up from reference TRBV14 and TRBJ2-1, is EAGVTQFPSHSVIEKGQTVTLRCDPISGHDNLYWYRRVMGKEIKFLLHFVKESKQDESGMPNNRFLAERTGGTYSTLKVQPAELEDSGVYFCASSPRDRGRNEQFFGPGTRLTVL.

In nucleotides, the CDR3 is TGTGCCAGCAGTGGGGGACAGGTCACAGATACGCAGTATTTT. It translates to CASSGGQVTDTQYF. The chain links TRBV25-1 to TRBJ2-3, with 8 bases matching TRBD1. The CDR3 spans 14 residues. J was trimmed by 2 bases and V by 4 bases; bases with no gene match: 2. The germline gives CDR1 MGHDK, CDR2 SYGVNS.

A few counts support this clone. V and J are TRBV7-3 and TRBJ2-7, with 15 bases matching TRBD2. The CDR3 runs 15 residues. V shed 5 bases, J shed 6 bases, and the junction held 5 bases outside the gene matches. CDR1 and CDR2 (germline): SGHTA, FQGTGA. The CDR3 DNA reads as TGTGCCAGCAGCCAACCGGGACTAGCGGGGGGCGAGCAGTACTTC. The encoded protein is CASSQPGLAGGEQYF.

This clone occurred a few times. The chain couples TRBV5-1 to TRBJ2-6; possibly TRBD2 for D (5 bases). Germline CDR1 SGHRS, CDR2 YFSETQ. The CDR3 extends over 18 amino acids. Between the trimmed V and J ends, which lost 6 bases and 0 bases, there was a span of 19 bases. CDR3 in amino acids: CASTHDGRDFSGANVLTF. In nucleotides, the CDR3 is TGCGCCAGCACCCATGATGGGAGAGATTTCTCTGGGGCCAACGTCCTGACTTTC.

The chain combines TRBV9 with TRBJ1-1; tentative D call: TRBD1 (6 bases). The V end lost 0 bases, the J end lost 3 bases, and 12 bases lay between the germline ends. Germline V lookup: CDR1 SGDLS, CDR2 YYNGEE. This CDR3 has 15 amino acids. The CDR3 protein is CASSVEVGADTEAFF. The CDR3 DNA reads TGTGCCAGCAGCGTAGAGGTGGGGGCGGACACTGAAGCTTTCTTT.

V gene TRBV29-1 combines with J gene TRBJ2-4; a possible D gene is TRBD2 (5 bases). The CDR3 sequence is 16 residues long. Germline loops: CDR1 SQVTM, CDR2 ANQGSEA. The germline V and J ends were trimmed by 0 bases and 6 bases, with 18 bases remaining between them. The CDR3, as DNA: TGCAGCGTTGAAGATCCCGGGCCTCCCCGGGGAAACATTCAGTACTTC. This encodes CSVEDPGPPRGNIQYF.

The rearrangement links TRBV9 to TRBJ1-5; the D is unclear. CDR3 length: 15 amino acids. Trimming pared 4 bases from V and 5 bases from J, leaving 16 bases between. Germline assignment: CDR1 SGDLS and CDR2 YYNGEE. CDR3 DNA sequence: TGTGCCAGCAGCCCCAGAGGGCTCGGAGATCAGCCCCAGCATTTT. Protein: CASSPRGLGDQPQHF.

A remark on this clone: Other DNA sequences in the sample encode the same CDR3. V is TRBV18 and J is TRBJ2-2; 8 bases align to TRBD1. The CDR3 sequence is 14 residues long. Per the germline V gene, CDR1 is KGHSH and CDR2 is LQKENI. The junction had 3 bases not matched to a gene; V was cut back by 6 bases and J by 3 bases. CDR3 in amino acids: CASSPDRDTGELFF. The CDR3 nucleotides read TGTGCCAGCTCGCCGGACAGGGACACCGGGGAGCTGTTTTTT.

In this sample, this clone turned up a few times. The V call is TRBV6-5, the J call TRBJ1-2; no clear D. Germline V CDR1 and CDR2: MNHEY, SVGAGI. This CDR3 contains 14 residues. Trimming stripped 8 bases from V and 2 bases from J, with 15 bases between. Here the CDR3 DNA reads TGTGCCAGCCATCGGGAATTTGGGAACTATGGCTACACCTTC. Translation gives CASHREFGNYGYTF.

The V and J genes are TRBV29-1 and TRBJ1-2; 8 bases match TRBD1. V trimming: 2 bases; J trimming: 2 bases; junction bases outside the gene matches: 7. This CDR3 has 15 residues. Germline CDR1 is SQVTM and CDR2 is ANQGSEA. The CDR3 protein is CSVEMDRDANYGYTF. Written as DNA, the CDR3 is TGCAGCGTTGAAATGGACAGGGACGCAAACTATGGCTACACCTTC.